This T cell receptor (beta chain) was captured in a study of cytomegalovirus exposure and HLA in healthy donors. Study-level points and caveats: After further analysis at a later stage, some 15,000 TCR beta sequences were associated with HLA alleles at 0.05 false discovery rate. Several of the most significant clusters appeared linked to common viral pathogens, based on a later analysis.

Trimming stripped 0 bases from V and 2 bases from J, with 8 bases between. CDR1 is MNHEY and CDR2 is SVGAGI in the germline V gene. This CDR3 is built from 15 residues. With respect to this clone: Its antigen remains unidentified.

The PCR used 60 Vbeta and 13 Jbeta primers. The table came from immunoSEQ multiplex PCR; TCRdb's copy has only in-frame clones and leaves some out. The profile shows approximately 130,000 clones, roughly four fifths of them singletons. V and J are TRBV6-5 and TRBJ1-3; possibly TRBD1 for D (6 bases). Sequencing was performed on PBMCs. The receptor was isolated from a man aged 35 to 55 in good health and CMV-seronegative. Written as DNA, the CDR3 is TGTGCCAGCAGTTACTCGGCAGGGGCTGGAAACACCATATATTTT. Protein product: CASSYSAGAGNTIYF.